The sequence of this TCR beta chain was determined in a study of blood T cells in healthy people across ages. It was with a sample-barcoded 5' primer and a J-beta primer mix that a second PCR of roughly 7 to 12 cycles was run. Via MiXCR, TCRdb re-called the 5' RACE reads, giving one row per CDR3 protein. The table lists more than 800,000 distinct CDR3 sequences, about 30% of them singletons. This CDR3 is 14 amino acids long. Per the germline V gene, CDR1 is MNHEY and CDR2 is SVGAGI. Comment on this clonotype: A clone one base away is much larger, so this may be a read error.

This clonotype was sampled from an elderly woman in good health. Sequencing was done on a sample of blood. The chain is built from TRBV6-5 and TRBJ1-2; 9 bases map to TRBD1. The chain's CDR3 is CTSSYGTGTDGYTF. The CDR3 region has the DNA TGTACCAGCAGTTATGGGACAGGGACCGACGGCTACACCTTC.